Listed below are T cell receptor beta chains from one sample, sequenced in a study of response to subunit inactivated influenza vaccine. MiXCR was run by TCRdb on the RT-PCR reads, yielding one entry per CDR3 protein. The table includes about 700,000 distinct CDR3 sequences, roughly 13% detected once. Specimen: PBMCs from blood, collected 14 to 15 days before vaccination. These receptors originate from a man over 45 who received an inactivated influenza vaccine. Each CDR3 is given with its conserved first and last residue. A D gene is named only where the DNA matches it firmly. Not every row has a clone size; where given, it reads once, few, many or a size class.

v_gene,abundance,j_gene,d_gene,CDR3nt,CDR3aa
TRBV5-1,NA,TRBJ2-1,TRBD2,TGCGCCAGCAGCTTGCTCCTGGCTAGCGGGAGGACTTCCTACAATGAGCAGTTCTTC,CASSLLLASGRTSYNEQFF
TRBV15,few,TRBJ2-3,NA,TGTGCCACCAGCAGGGGGGGGGGCGAGCCAGATACGCAGTATTTT,CATSRGGGEPDTQYF
TRBV7-2,many,TRBJ1-1,NA,TGTGCCAGCAGCTTACTTTCTGGGGGTTTCACTGAAGCTTTCTTT,CASSLLSGGFTEAFF
TRBV5-1,NA,TRBJ1-6,NA,TGCGCCAGCAGCTTGATCAGCCAGTATAATTCACCCCTCCACTTT,CASSLISQYNSPLHF
TRBV28,few,TRBJ2-7,NA,TGTGCCAGCAGGCCCTCGACAGGTTACGAGCAGTACTTC,CASRPSTGYEQYF
TRBV9,NA,TRBJ2-6,TRBD1,TGTGCCAGCAGCGATCAACTCGGACAGGTCCTGGCCAACGTCCTGACTTTC,CASSDQLGQVLANVLTF
TRBV6-1,NA,TRBJ2-3,NA,TGTGCCAGCAGTGTGGGGGGGGCGCGGGCAGATACGCAGTATTTT,CASSVGGARADTQYF
TRBV6-5,few,TRBJ2-3,NA,TGTGCCAGCAGTTACACAGTTAGCACAGATACGCAGTATTTT,CASSYTVSTDTQYF
TRBV7-8,once,TRBJ2-7,TRBD1,TGTGCCAGCAGCTTAGGTTTGTCCCGGGACAGGAGCTCCTACGAGCAGTACTTC,CASSLGLSRDRSSYEQYF
TRBV7-2,NA,TRBJ2-7,TRBD2,TGTGCCAGCAGCTCTAGCGGGGGGGCCTCTTACGAGCAGTACTTC,CASSSSGGASYEQYF
TRBV7-8,NA,TRBJ2-5,NA,TGTGCCAGCAGCTGGTCCCCGACCGAGACCCAGTACTTC,CASSWSPTETQYF
TRBV28,few,TRBJ2-3,NA,TGTGCCAGCAGTCCAGTCATTGATACGCAGTATTTT,CASSPVIDTQYF
TRBV20-1,few,TRBJ2-5,TRBD2,TGCAGTTCCTTAGCGGGAGGGCCCGTTTGGGACCAAGAGACCCAGTACTTC,CSSLAGGPVWDQETQYF
TRBV12-3/TRBV12-4,few,TRBJ2-3,TRBD2,TGTGCCAGTTGGCTAGCGGGGGGCACAGATACGCAGTATTTT,CASWLAGGTDTQYF
TRBV20-1,NA,TRBJ2-3,NA,TGCAGTGCTAGAGAGAGTAGAGCCACAGATACGCAGTATTTT,CSARESRATDTQYF
TRBV5-6,NA,TRBJ2-7,TRBD2,TGTGCCAGCAGCTGGCTGACTAGCGGGCCCTACGAGCAGTACTTC,CASSWLTSGPYEQYF
TRBV5-1,NA,TRBJ2-3,NA,TGCGCCAGCAGCTTGGCCAGACAGGCGGATACGCAGTATTTT,CASSLARQADTQYF
TRBV28,NA,TRBJ2-1,NA,TGTGCCACCGCGGTCCAGGGCATCTTATACAATGAGCAGTTCTTC,CATAVQGILYNEQFF
TRBV15,few,TRBJ2-1,TRBD2,TGTGCCACCAAATCCTCCCTGAAGCGGGGGAGTACAATGCAGCAGTTCTTC,CATKSSLKRGSTMQQFF
TRBV7-9,few,TRBJ2-1,TRBD1,TGTGCCAGCAGCTTAGCCAGGGGGCTAAACAATGAGCAGTTCTTC,CASSLARGLNNEQFF
TRBV9,few,TRBJ2-2,NA,TGTGCCAGCAGCGTAGGTCAGGGGAAGACCGGGGAGCTGTTTTTT,CASSVGQGKTGELFF
TRBV20-1,NA,TRBJ2-3,TRBD2,TGCAGTGCTAGTCCACTAGCGGGAGGGCCAGATACGCAGTATTTT,CSASPLAGGPDTQYF
TRBV29-1,many,TRBJ2-3,NA,TGCAGCGTACAGACATCCCTTGATACGCAGTATTTT,CSVQTSLDTQYF
TRBV10-3,NA,TRBJ2-1,TRBD1,TGTGCCATCAGCGGACAGGGGGCAATTGAGCAGTTCTTC,CAISGQGAIEQFF
TRBV9,NA,TRBJ1-1,TRBD1,TGTGCCAGCAGTAAAGACAGGGGAGAAGCTTTCTTT,CASSKDRGEAFF
TRBV9,few,TRBJ2-5,NA,TGTGCCAGCAGCGGACCCCGGGACCTCCCAGCCGTCCAGTACTTC,CASSGPRDLPAVQYF
TRBV9,NA,TRBJ2-7,NA,TGTGCCAGCAGCCCTGCACTGACAAACGAGCAGTACTTC,CASSPALTNEQYF
TRBV2,NA,TRBJ2-3,TRBD2,TGTGCCAGCAGTGTCTGGACTAGCGGGAGAAATACAGATACGCAGTATTTT,CASSVWTSGRNTDTQYF
TRBV29-1,NA,TRBJ2-3,NA,TGCAGCGTTGAGCGCGGCTCGGATACGCAGTATTTT,CSVERGSDTQYF
TRBV12-3/TRBV12-4,NA,TRBJ2-3,NA,TGTGCCAGCAGTCTCAGACAGCCGCAGTATTTT,CASSLRQPQYF
TRBV4-3,few,TRBJ2-7,NA,TGCGCCAGCAGCCAAGATCTTACAGGGAGGACCTACGAGCAGTACTTC,CASSQDLTGRTYEQYF
TRBV18,NA,TRBJ1-2,NA,TGTGCCAGCTCACCCGGGGGGGAGCGCGGCTACACCTTC,CASSPGGERGYTF
TRBV12-3/TRBV12-4,many,TRBJ2-2,NA,TGTGCCAGCAGTTTAGCGGGAGTTGGGGAGCTGTTTTTT,CASSLAGVGELFF
TRBV6-5,NA,TRBJ2-5,NA,TGTGCCAGCAGTTGGACATCCCAAGAGACCCAGTACTTC,CASSWTSQETQYF
TRBV12-3/TRBV12-4,many,TRBJ2-6,NA,TGTGCCAGCAGTTTCTTAGGCTTCGGCTCTGGGGCCAACGTCCTGACTTTC,CASSFLGFGSGANVLTF
TRBV6-2/TRBV6-3,few,TRBJ2-2,NA,TGTGCCAGCAGTTACTCGAGACCAGACTACACCGGGGAGCTGTTTTTT,CASSYSRPDYTGELFF
TRBV7-2,many,TRBJ1-4,TRBD1,TGTGCCAGCAGGGGACAGCCGTCCAAAGAAAAACTGTTTTTT,CASRGQPSKEKLFF
TRBV4-2,few,TRBJ2-5,NA,TGTGCCAGCAGCCAAGATCACCGGGGGCCCCAAGAGACCCAGTACTTC,CASSQDHRGPQETQYF
TRBV7-7,few,TRBJ1-5,NA,TGTGCCAGCAGCTTAGCGACTCCCCTTGATCAGCCCCAGCATTTT,CASSLATPLDQPQHF
TRBV29-1,NA,TRBJ2-1,NA,TGCAGCGGCCGGACTGGGCCGGCCAACAATGAGCAGTTCTTC,CSGRTGPANNEQFF
TRBV3-1,few,TRBJ1-1,NA,TGTGCCAGCAGCCAAGATGGACGCAAAGCTTTCTTT,CASSQDGRKAFF
TRBV5-1,NA,TRBJ2-1,TRBD1,TGCGCCAGCAGGACCGGGACAGGTACCTACAATGAGCAGTTCTTC,CASRTGTGTYNEQFF
TRBV5-1,few,TRBJ2-3,TRBD1,TGCGCCAGCTCAACAGGGGACCGCACAGATACGCAGTATTTT,CASSTGDRTDTQYF
TRBV15,few,TRBJ1-2,NA,TGTGCCACCAGCAGAGACAGGGGAGTGGGCTATGGCTACACCTTC,CATSRDRGVGYGYTF
TRBV4-1,NA,TRBJ1-1,NA,TGCGCCAGCAGCCAAGTGATGGGTATAGAAGCTTTCTTT,CASSQVMGIEAFF
TRBV29-1,NA,TRBJ1-2,NA,TGCAGCGTTGAAGGAGGTGGACGGTCGATGGGCTACACCTTC,CSVEGGGRSMGYTF
TRBV3-1,NA,TRBJ2-1,NA,TGTGCCAGCAGCCAAGCCGTCAGGGGGGGCAATGAGCAGTTCTTC,CASSQAVRGGNEQFF
TRBV6-1,many,TRBJ1-3,NA,TGTGCCAGCACAAGAGACGGCGGGGGGGTTGGAAACACCATATATTTT,CASTRDGGGVGNTIYF
TRBV3-1,few,TRBJ1-5,NA,TGTGCCAGCAGCCAAAGGGGCTTACGGGGCAACGATCAGCCCCAGCATTTT,CASSQRGLRGNDQPQHF
TRBV11-2,many,TRBJ2-1,NA,TGTGCCAGCAGCTTCTGGGAAACTGAGCAGTTCTTC,CASSFWETEQFF
TRBV28,NA,TRBJ1-1,NA,TGTGCCAGCAGTCACTACGGGAACACTGAAGCTTTCTTT,CASSHYGNTEAFF
TRBV10-3,few,TRBJ2-5,TRBD1,TGTGCCATCAGTGAGTCGACAGGGCAAGAGACCCAGTACTTC,CAISESTGQETQYF
TRBV7-2,few,TRBJ2-4,NA,TGTGCCAGCAGCCTAGTGGCAGGGGACATTCAGTACTTC,CASSLVAGDIQYF